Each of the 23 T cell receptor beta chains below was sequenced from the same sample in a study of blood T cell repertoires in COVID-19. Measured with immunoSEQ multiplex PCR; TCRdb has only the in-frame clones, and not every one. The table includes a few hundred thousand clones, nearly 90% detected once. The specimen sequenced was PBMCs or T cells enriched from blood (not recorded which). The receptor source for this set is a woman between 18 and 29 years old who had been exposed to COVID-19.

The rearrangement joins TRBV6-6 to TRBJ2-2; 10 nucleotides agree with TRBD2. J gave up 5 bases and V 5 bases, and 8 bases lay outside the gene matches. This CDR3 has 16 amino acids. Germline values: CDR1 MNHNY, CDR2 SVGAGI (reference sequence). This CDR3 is CASSRPQRGGTGELFF. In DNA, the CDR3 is TGTGCCAGCAGTCGCCCTCAGCGGGGGGGGACCGGGGAGCTGTTTTTT.

The CDR3 protein is CASSRETSGTQYF. The DNA of the CDR3 is TGTGCCAGCAGCAGGGAGACTAGCGGTACGCAGTATTTT. V is TRBV11-1 and J is TRBJ2-3; TRBD2 matches 9 bases. The length of the CDR3 is 13 residues. CDR1 and CDR2 from the germline V gene are SGHAT and FQDESV (reference sequence). V gave up 5 bases and J gave up 8 bases; unmatched junction bases: 5.

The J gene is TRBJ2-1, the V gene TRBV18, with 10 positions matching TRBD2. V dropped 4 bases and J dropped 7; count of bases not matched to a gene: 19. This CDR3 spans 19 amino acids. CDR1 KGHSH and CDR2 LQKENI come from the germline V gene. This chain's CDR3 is CASSRGQGGTSAGLNEQFF. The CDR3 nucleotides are TGTGCCAGCTCACGTGGACAGGGAGGGACTAGCGCTGGCCTTAATGAGCAGTTCTTC.

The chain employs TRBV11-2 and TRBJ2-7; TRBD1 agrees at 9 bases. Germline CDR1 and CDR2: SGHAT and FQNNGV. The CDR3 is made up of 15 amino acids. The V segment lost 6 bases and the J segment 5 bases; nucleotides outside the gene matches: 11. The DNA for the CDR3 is TGTGCCAGCAGTCGTACAGGGGGCGCATCCCACGAGCAGTACTTC. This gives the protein CASSRTGGASHEQYF. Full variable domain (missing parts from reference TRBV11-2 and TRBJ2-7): EAGVAQSPRYKIIEKRQSVAFWCNPISGHATLYWYQQILGQGPKLLIQFQNNGVVDDSQLPKDRFSAERLKGVDSTLKIQPAKLEDSAVYLCASSRTGGASHEQYFGPGTRLTVT.

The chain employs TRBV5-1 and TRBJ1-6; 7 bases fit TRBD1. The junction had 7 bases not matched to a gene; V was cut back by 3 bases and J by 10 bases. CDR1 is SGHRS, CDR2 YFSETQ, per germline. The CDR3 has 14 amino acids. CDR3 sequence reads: CASSSQTGNSPLHF. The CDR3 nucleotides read TGCGCCAGCAGCTCTCAGACAGGGAACTCACCCCTCCACTTT. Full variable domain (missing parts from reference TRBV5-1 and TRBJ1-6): KAGVTQTPRYLIKTRGQQVTLSCSPISGHRSVSWYQQTPGQGLQFLFEYFSETQRNKGNFPGRFSGRQFSNSRSEMNVSTLELGDSALYLCASSSQTGNSPLHFGNGTRLTVT.

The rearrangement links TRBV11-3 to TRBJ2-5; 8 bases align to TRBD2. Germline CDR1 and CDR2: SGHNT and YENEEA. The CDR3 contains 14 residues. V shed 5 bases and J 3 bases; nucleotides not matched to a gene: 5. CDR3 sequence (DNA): TGTGCCAGCAGCGCGGGACTAGGGAAAGAGACCCAGTACTTC. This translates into CASSAGLGKETQYF.

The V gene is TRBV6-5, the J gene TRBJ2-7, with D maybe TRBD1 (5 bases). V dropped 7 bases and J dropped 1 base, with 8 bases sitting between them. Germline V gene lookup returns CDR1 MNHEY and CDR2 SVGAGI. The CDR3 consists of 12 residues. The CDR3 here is CASIRGSYEQYF. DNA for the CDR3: TGTGCCAGCATAAGGGGTTCCTACGAGCAGTACTTC.

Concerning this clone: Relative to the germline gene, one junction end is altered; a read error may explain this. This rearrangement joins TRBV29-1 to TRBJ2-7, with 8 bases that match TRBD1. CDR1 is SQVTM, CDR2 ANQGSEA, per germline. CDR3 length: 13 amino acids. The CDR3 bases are TGCAGCGCTGAAACAGGGGGTTCCTACGAGCAGTACTTC. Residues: CSAETGGSYEQYF.

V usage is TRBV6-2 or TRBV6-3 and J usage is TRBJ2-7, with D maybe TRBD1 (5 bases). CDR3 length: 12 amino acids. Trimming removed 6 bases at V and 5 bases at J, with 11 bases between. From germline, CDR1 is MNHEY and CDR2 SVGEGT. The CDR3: CASSHQGHEQYF. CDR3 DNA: TGTGCCAGCAGCCACCAGGGCCACGAGCAGTACTTC.

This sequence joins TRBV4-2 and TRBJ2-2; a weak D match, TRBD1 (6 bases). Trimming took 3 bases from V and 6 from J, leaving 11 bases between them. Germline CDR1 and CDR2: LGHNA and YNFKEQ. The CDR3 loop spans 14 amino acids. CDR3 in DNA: TGTGCCAGCAGCCATCCAGGGGACGCCGGGGAGCTGTTTTTT. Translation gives CASSHPGDAGELFF.

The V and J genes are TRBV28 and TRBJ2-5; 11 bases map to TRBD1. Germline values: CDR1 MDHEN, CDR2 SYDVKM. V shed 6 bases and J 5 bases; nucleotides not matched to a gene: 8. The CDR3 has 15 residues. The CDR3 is CASRPGTGGGETQYF. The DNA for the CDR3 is TGTGCCAGCAGACCGGGGACAGGGGGTGGGGAGACCCAGTACTTC.

CDR3 in amino acids: CASSSGGFGSTGELFF. The CDR3 DNA reads TGTGCCAGCAGTTCAGGGGGATTCGGAAGCACCGGGGAGCTGTTTTTT. This chain uses TRBV28 with TRBJ2-2; TRBD1 aligns across 7 bases. The CDR3 has 16 amino acids. The trim removed 4 bases at V and 4 bases at J, leaving 9 bases unmatched. The germline V gene has CDR1 MDHEN and CDR2 SYDVKM.

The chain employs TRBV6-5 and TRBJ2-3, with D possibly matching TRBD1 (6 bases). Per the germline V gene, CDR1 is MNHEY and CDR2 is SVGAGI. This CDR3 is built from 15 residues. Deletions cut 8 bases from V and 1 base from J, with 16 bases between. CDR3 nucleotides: TGTGCCAGCGGAACAGGGTACCCCGGCACAGATACGCAGTATTTT. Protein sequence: CASGTGYPGTDTQYF.

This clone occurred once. This CDR3 is CASRPTEPRNTIYF. The CDR3, as DNA: TGTGCCAGCAGACCCACAGAGCCGAGAAACACCATATATTTT. This rearrangement joins TRBV6-5 to TRBJ1-3; D gene unclear. Looked up from germline, CDR1 is MNHEY and CDR2 is SVGAGI. V was clipped by 6 bases and J by 5 bases, with 14 bases between them. The CDR3 loop spans 14 amino acids.

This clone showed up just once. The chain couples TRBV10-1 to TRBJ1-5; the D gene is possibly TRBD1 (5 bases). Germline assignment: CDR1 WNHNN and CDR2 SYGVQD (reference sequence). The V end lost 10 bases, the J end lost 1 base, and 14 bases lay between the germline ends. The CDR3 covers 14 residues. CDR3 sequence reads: CATRSGGSNQPQHF. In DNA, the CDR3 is TGCGCCACCCGCTCCGGGGGAAGCAATCAGCCCCAGCATTTT.

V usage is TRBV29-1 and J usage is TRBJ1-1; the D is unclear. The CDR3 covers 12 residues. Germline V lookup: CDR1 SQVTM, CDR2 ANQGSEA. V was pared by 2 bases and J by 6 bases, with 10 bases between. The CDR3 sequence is CSVEWHPPEAFF. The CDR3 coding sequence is TGCAGCGTTGAATGGCACCCCCCTGAAGCTTTCTTT.

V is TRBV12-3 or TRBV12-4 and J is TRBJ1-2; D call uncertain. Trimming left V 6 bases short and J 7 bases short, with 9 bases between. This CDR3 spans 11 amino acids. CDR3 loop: CASSPVAGYTF. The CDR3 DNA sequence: TGTGCCAGCAGCCCCGTGGCTGGCTACACCTTC.

The CDR3 loop is CASTGQLTYGYTF. DNA for the CDR3: TGTGCCAGCACGGGACAGTTAACCTATGGCTACACCTTC. The chain links TRBV12-3 or TRBV12-4 to TRBJ1-2, with TRBD1 matching 7 bases. V lost 7 bases and J lost 4; bases outside the gene matches: 6. This CDR3 contains 13 residues.

The CDR3 reads CASSFTSEVYNEQFF. As DNA, the CDR3 is TGTGCCAGCAGTTTTACTAGCGAAGTCTACAATGAGCAGTTCTTC. The chain carries TRBV28 and TRBJ2-1; TRBD2 matches at 7 bases. In germline, CDR1 is MDHEN, CDR2 SYDVKM. This CDR3 is built from 15 residues. V lost 3 bases to trimming and J lost 3 bases; unmatched junction nucleotides: 5.

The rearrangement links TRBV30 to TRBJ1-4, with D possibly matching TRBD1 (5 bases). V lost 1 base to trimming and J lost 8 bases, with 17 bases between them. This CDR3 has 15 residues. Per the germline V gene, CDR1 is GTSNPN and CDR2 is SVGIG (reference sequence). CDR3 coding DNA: TGTGCCTGGAGTGGGGTTTGGGGGGTTCGCGAAAAACTGTTTTTT. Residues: CAWSGVWGVREKLFF.

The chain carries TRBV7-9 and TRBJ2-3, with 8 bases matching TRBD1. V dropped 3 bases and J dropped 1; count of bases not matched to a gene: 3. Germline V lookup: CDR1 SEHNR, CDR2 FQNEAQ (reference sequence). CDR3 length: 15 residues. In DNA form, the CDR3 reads TGTGCCAGCAGCTTTTGGACAGGGCGCACAGATACGCAGTATTTT. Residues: CASSFWTGRTDTQYF. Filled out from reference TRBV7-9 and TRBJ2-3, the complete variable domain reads DTGVSQNPRHKITKRGQNVTFRCDPISEHNRLYWYRQTLGQGPEFLTYFQNEAQLEKSRLLSDRFSAERPKGSFSTLEIQRTEQGDSAMYLCASSFWTGRTDTQYFGPGTRLTVL.

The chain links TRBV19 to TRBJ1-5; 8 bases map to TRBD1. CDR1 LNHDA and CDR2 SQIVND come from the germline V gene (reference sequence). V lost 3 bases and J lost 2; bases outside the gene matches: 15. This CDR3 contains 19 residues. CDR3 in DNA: TGTGCCAGTAGTATTCAGGGGGCCGGCAGGGCTATAGGCAATCAGCCCCAGCATTTT. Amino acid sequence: CASSIQGAGRAIGNQPQHF.

CDR3 loop: CASSSWGRTNTGELFF. The CDR3 DNA reads as TGCGCCAGCAGCTCCTGGGGGAGGACGAACACCGGGGAGCTGTTTTTT. The V call is TRBV5-1, the J call TRBJ2-2, with a possible D match to TRBD2 (6 bases). The germline V gene encodes CDR1 SGHRS and CDR2 YFSETQ. The CDR3 has 16 residues. V gave up 3 bases and J gave up 0 bases, with 12 bases separating them.